This TCR beta chain originates from a study of blood T cell repertoires in COVID-19. At the level of the study: Acute-phase and convalescent COVID-19 samples originated in the United States, Italy and Spain. T cells, B-cell-depleted T cells, or PBMCs supplied cDNA or gDNA.

The germline gives CDR1 SGHRS, CDR2 YFSETQ. This CDR3 is built from 15 residues. Losses at the gene ends were 3 bases for V and 5 bases for J; bases not matched to a gene: 4. In the original workflow: Reference gene primer amplification gave nucleated cell count estimates. The method was immunoSEQ multiplex PCR; TCRdb's version includes in-frame clones alone and lacks a portion of them. V, J and clone size derive from that table, while D and trimming were established from the DNA sequence. The profile shows approximately 170,000 clones, approximately 86% of them singletons. The receptor comes from a man aged 45 to 65 with active or convalescent COVID-19. Sequenced input: peripheral blood. The chain combines TRBV5-1 with TRBJ1-4; the match to TRBD1 covers 10 bases. The CDR3 is CASSWGTGENEKLFF. Written as DNA, the CDR3 is TGCGCCAGCAGCTGGGGGACAGGGGAAAATGAAAAACTGTTTTTT.